This T cell receptor beta chain came from a study of graft-versus-host responses after intestinal transplantation. On the study more broadly: Recipients had transplants, and these were multivisceral, liver-intestinal, or isolated intestinal. Every transplant recipient was induced with anti-thymocyte globulin, then maintained on tacrolimus and steroids for around 3 years.

V gave up 3 bases and J gave up 4 bases; unmatched junction bases: 8. The CDR3 has 15 residues. Germline CDR1 is MDHEN and CDR2 is SYDVKM. Sequencing was performed with immunoSEQ multiplex PCR; in TCRdb, only in-frame clones are kept and a portion is missing. The sample yields 95,000 to 100,000 clones, about 82% seen once. In its sample, this clone was seen a few times. V and J are TRBV28 and TRBJ2-7; 8 nucleotides agree with TRBD1. The clonotype comes from a human patient who received an intestinal transplant, so some T cells may come from the graft donor. Here the sequenced sample was PBMCs, taken 255 days after intestinal transplant. In DNA form, the CDR3 reads TGTGCCAGCAGTTTTGTCCAGGGGGCGCGTTACGAGCAGTACTTC. Protein product: CASSFVQGARYEQYF.